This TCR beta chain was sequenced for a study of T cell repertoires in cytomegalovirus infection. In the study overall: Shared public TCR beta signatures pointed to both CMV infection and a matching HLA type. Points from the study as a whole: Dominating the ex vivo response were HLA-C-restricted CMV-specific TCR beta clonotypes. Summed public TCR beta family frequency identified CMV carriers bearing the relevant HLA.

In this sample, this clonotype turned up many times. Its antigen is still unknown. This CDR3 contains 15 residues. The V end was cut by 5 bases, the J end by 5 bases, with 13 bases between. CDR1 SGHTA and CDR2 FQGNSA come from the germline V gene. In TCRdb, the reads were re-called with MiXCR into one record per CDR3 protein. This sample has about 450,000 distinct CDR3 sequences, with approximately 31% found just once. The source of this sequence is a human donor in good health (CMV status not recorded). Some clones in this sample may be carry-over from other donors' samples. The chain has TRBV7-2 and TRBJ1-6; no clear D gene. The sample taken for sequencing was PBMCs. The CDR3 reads CASSRVDGHNSPLHF. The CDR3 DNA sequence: TGTGCCAGCAGCCGAGTGGACGGACATAATTCACCCCTCCACTTT.